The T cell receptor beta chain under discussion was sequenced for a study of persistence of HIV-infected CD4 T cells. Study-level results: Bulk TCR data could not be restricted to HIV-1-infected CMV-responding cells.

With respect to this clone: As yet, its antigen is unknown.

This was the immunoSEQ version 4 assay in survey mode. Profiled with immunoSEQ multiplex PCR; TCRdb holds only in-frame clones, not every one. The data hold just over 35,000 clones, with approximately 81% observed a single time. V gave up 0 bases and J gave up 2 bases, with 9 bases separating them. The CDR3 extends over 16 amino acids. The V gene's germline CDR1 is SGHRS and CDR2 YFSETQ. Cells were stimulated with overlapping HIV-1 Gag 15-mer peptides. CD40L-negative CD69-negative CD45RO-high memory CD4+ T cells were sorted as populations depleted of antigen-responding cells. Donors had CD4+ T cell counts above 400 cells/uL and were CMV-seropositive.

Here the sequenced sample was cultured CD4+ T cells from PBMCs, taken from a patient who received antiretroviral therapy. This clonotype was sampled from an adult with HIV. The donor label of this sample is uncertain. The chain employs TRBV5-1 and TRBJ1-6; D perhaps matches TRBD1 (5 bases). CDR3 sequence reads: CASSLGWDPYNSPLHF. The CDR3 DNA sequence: TGCGCCAGCAGCTTGGGTTGGGACCCCTATAATTCACCCCTCCACTTT.